There are a few counts of the clone carrying this TCR beta chain. The sample comes from a study of T cells in Graves' hyperthyroidism and ophthalmopathy. With 4 bases removed from V and 8 bases from J, the gap between germline ends came to 11 bases. CDR3 length: 12 residues. CDR1 SEHNR and CDR2 FQNEAQ come from the germline V gene (reference sequence). RNA transcripts were the template for amplifying TCR beta CDR3 regions. First-round RT-PCR with HTBI primers amplified the TCR CDR3 region. MiXCR, applied by TCRdb to the multiplex PCR reads, yields one record per CDR3 protein. The top ten hold around 10% of the sample, which has some 360,000 distinct CDR3 sequences, roughly 14% seen once.

The source of this sequence is a woman between 55 and 75 years old with Graves' hyperthyroidism. This chain connects TRBV7-9 to TRBJ1-1; D gene uncertain. Sequencing used blood. The CDR3, as DNA: TGTGCCAGCAGCTCCCTACTCACCGAAGCTTTCTTT. Amino acids: CASSSLLTEAFF.